Listed here is a single T cell receptor (beta chain). The data derive from a study of blood T cell repertoires in COVID-19. Study summary: COVID-19 samples from acute and convalescent phases originated in the United States, Italy and Spain.

Germline V gene lookup returns CDR1 SGHRS and CDR2 YFSETQ. Trimming at V came to 4 bases and at J to 4 bases, leaving 15 bases not matched to a gene. CDR3 length equals 18 residues. As processed by the authors: From reference gene primer amplification, estimates of nucleated cell counts were derived. The repertoire was sequenced with immunoSEQ multiplex PCR; TCRdb's copy has only in-frame clones and lacks some. V and J calls and clone size are copied from that table; D and trimming were computed from the DNA. The repertoire holds roughly 63,000 clones, with over 70% as singletons. This clonotype was sampled from a human donor in a cohort sampled during active COVID-19. Sequencing was carried out using peripheral blood. The rearrangement links TRBV5-1 to TRBJ2-1; TRBD1 agrees at 9 bases. The CDR3 spells CASSHQYITGQGYNEQFF. As DNA, the CDR3 is TGCGCCAGCAGCCACCAATATATTACGGGACAGGGTTACAATGAGCAGTTCTTC.